A selection of T cell receptor beta chains follows, all from one sample in a study of control samples from healthy donors and cancer patients. Sequenced by immunoSEQ multiplex PCR; TCRdb stores in-frame clones only, minus some. The repertoire holds approximately 89,000 clones, around nine tenths seen once, with more than 20% in the top ten. The sample consisted of blood. The receptor source for this set is a man younger than 40 in good health. Both conserved end residues are part of each CDR3. A D gene is named only where the DNA matches it firmly. The listing skips clone size in some rows; elsewhere it reads once, few, many or a size class.

CDR3nt	CDR3aa	abundance	d_gene	v_gene	j_gene
TGCAGCGTTGATCAGGGAGACTATGGCTACACCTTC	CSVDQGDYGYTF	.	.	TRBV29-1	TRBJ1-2
TGTGCCAGCAGCGTAGCCAGCGGGGGGAACACCGGGGAGCTGTTTTTT	CASSVASGGNTGELFF	.	TRBD2	TRBV9	TRBJ2-2
TGTGCCAGCAGCTTCGACCTTACGGGACAGGGGACTGAAGCTTTCTTT	CASSFDLTGQGTEAFF	.	TRBD1	TRBV7-8	TRBJ1-1
TGCGCCAGCAGCTTGGCATCGGGGCGAGAGACCCAGTACTTC	CASSLASGRETQYF	.	.	TRBV5-1	TRBJ2-5
TGCAGCGTTGAATCTAGTATGGAGACCGACAGGCGGTACACCTTC	CSVESSMETDRRYTF	.	.	TRBV29-1	TRBJ1-2
TGTGCCAGTAAGTACCGGGACATCTACAATGAGCAGTTCTTC	CASKYRDIYNEQFF	.	.	TRBV19	TRBJ2-1
TGTGCCAGCAGTCCCCAAAAGGGTAGCGGCACTGAAGCTTTCTTT	CASSPQKGSGTEAFF	.	.	TRBV28	TRBJ1-1
TGTGCCTGGATGGATGCGTCGACAGGGCGGTGGGACACTGAAGCTTTCTTT	CAWMDASTGRWDTEAFF	.	TRBD1	TRBV30	TRBJ1-1
TGTGCCAGCAGGCCCACTAGCGGGGGGGAATCCGGGGAGCTGTTTTTT	CASRPTSGGESGELFF	.	TRBD2	TRBV3-1/TRBV3-2	TRBJ2-2
TGTGCCAGCAGCCCCCGGGTAGGGGGCGGACAAGGCACCGGGGAGCTGTTTTTT	CASSPRVGGGQGTGELFF	once	TRBD1	TRBV4-2	TRBJ2-2
TGTGCCAGCAGCCGAAGAGCAACTAAAGGCACAGATACGCAGTATTTT	CASSRRATKGTDTQYF	.	.	TRBV3-1/TRBV3-2	TRBJ2-3
TGTGCCAGCAGCGTAGCCGGTGACAATGCTAACTATGGCTACACCTTC	CASSVAGDNANYGYTF	.	.	TRBV9	TRBJ1-2
TGTGCCAGCAGCGTAGGGACTGACCAAGAGACCCAGTACTTC	CASSVGTDQETQYF	.	.	TRBV9	TRBJ2-5
TGTGCCAGCAGCCTCAAGACAGGGTTGACTAATGAAAAACTGTTTTTT	CASSLKTGLTNEKLFF	few	TRBD1	TRBV3-1/TRBV3-2	TRBJ1-4
TGTGCCAGCAGCCCCCTGGGGGAGGGCGACGAGCAGTACTTC	CASSPLGEGDEQYF	.	TRBD2	TRBV7-3	TRBJ2-7
TGTGCCAGCAGTTTAGAACCTAGCGTGACCCAGTACTTC	CASSLEPSVTQYF	.	.	TRBV12-3/TRBV12-4	TRBJ2-5
TGTGCCAGCAGTTACTCATTAGGACAGGGCAATTCACCCCTCCACTTT	CASSYSLGQGNSPLHF	few	TRBD1	TRBV6-5	TRBJ1-6
TGTGCCAGCAGCTTGGGCGGGGGCATGGAGACCCAGTACTTC	CASSLGGGMETQYF	.	.	TRBV5-4	TRBJ2-5
TGTGCCAGCAGCTTAGGGTATCCGGGGGTGGGGACCCAGTACTTC	CASSLGYPGVGTQYF	once	.	TRBV7-2	TRBJ2-5
TGCAGCGTTCGCAGGGGGCCGGAGACCCAGTACTTC	CSVRRGPETQYF	.	TRBD1	TRBV29-1	TRBJ2-5
TGTGCCAGCACCTTGGACAAGGCCGCTGAAGCTTTCTTT	CASTLDKAAEAFF	.	.	TRBV6-5	TRBJ1-1
TGTGCCACCAGTGATTTGGGCGGGGACTCCTACAATGAGCAGTTCTTC	CATSDLGGDSYNEQFF	.	.	TRBV24-1	TRBJ2-1
TGTGCCAGCGGACAGGGGGCCGCCTCTGGAAACACCATATATTTT	CASGQGAASGNTIYF	.	TRBD1	TRBV6-5	TRBJ1-3
TGTGCCTGGAGTTGGGGACAGCTATCGAACACTGAAGCTTTCTTT	CAWSWGQLSNTEAFF	.	TRBD1	TRBV30	TRBJ1-1
TGTGCCAGCAGACCACAGGGGGGAGGCTACACCTTC	CASRPQGGGYTF	.	TRBD1	TRBV28	TRBJ1-2
TGTGCCAGTAGACCGGGACTAGCGGGGGGATCCTACAATGAGCAGTTCTTC	CASRPGLAGGSYNEQFF	.	TRBD2	TRBV19	TRBJ2-1
TGCGCCAGCAGCCCCACCGGAGGGGATTCTGAAGCTTTCTTT	CASSPTGGDSEAFF	once	.	TRBV4-1	TRBJ1-1
TGTGCCAGCAGCCTCAGCGGGGGGGCGGGCACCGGGGAGCTGTTTTTT	CASSLSGGAGTGELFF	.	TRBD2	TRBV11-3	TRBJ2-2
TGTGCCAGTAGTATGGCAGGACCGGTGTATTTT	CASSMAGPVYF	.	.	TRBV19	TRBJ2-3
TGTGCCAGCAGCCAAGAGGACAGGGCGGGGGATACGCAGTATTTT	CASSQEDRAGDTQYF	.	TRBD1	TRBV4-2	TRBJ2-3
TGTGCCAGCAGCTTATTAGACCTTGGAAAACTGTTTTTT	CASSLLDLGKLFF	.	.	TRBV7-2	TRBJ1-4
TGTGCCAGCTCACCATTCACCGACAGCCAAGAGACCCAGTACTTC	CASSPFTDSQETQYF	.	.	TRBV18	TRBJ2-5
TGTGCCAGCAGCCAATCGACACAGGGCTACGAGCAGTACTTC	CASSQSTQGYEQYF	.	.	TRBV3-1/TRBV3-2	TRBJ2-7
TGTGCCAGCAGTGAGGGAAGGGTGGGTGAAAAACTGTTTTTT	CASSEGRVGEKLFF	.	.	TRBV2	TRBJ1-4
TGTGCTAGTGGTTTTCAGGGGGCGAACACTGAAGCTTTCTTT	CASGFQGANTEAFF	.	TRBD1	TRBV12-5	TRBJ1-1
TGTGCCAGCAGCTTGGAAAGATCGGTGGGTGAAGCTTTCTTT	CASSLERSVGEAFF	.	.	TRBV5-8	TRBJ1-1